This entry lists 9 T cell receptor beta chains sequenced from one sample in a study of T cells in women clearing cervical HPV infection. The assay was immunoSEQ multiplex PCR, and TCRdb's table has in-frame clones only and misses some. The sample holds about 36,000 clones. Sample: blood buffy coat. These receptors all stem from a woman aged 18 to 75 with a cervical HPV16 infection that either progressed to CIN3+ or cleared (not recorded which).

A note on this clone: The read terminates 3 residues ahead of where the CDR3 ends, so the germline J gene completes it. The chain joins TRBV20-1 to TRBJ2-5; TRBD1 matches at 9 bases. The CDR3 contains 14 residues. Germline V gene lookup returns CDR1 DFQATT and CDR2 SNEGSKA (reference sequence). The V gene end was trimmed by 3 bases and the J gene end by 5 bases; junction bases not matched to a gene: 7. The part of the CDR3 DNA that was read is TGCAGTGCTAGTCAGGACAGGGGTGTTGAGACC. Encoded protein: CSASQDRGVET. The full CDR3 protein is CSASQDRGVETQYF.

Worth noting for this clone: The CDR3 end is not reached by the read, which stops 3 residues before it; the germline J gene fills it in. This chain links TRBV10-3 with TRBJ2-5; no clear D. CDR1 and CDR2 from the germline V gene are ENHRY and SYGVKD. CDR3 length: 14 residues. Trimming shortened V by 4 bases and J by 2 bases, and 11 bases separated the two germline ends. Here the CDR3 reads CAISVGGSQETQYF. The sequenced part of the CDR3 DNA is TGTGCCATCAGTGTAGGCGGCAGTCAAGAGACC.

About this clone itself: The sequence runs out 3 residues before the end of the CDR3; the remainder is reconstructed from the germline J gene. The J gene is TRBJ1-1, the V gene TRBV6-2 or TRBV6-3; 7 nucleotides align to TRBD1. The CDR3 has 13 amino acids. The germline CDR1 and CDR2 sequences are MNHEY and SVGEGT. V gave up 6 bases and J gave up 4 bases; unmatched junction bases: 5. The CDR3 here is CASSRQGGTEAFF. The CDR3 DNA, read in part, is TGTGCCAGCAGCCGACAGGGTGGCACTGAA.

Concerning this clone itself: One end of the junction does not line up with germline, which may come from a read error. The read ends 3 residues shy of where the CDR3 ends; the end is completed using the germline J gene. The J gene is TRBJ1-1, the V gene TRBV4-2; D call uncertain. The CDR3 totals 13 residues. Germline V lookup: CDR1 LGHNA, CDR2 YNFKEQ. Partial CDR3 DNA: TGCGCCAGCAGCCAAGATCGTGGCAATGAA. It yields the protein CASSQDRGNE. The CDR3 in its entirety is CASSQDRGNEAFF.

A remark on this clone: Read data end 3 residues before the CDR3 end; the end is taken from the germline J gene. The chain employs TRBV19 and TRBJ1-6; 9 nucleotides line up with TRBD1. Germline values: CDR1 LNHDA, CDR2 SQIVND (reference sequence). V lost 11 bases, J lost 5 bases, and 7 bases stayed unmatched. The CDR3 length is 14 residues. The CDR3: CAAGGTGNNSPLHF. Partial CDR3 DNA: TGTGCCGCTGGGGGGACAGGGAATAATTCACCC.

According to its frequency, this clone is medium-sized. The CDR3 end lies 3 residues beyond the end of the read and is filled in from the germline J gene. V gene TRBV6-8 combines with J gene TRBJ1-3; D remains unclear. Germline CDR1 is MNHGY and CDR2 is SAAAGT. The length of the CDR3 is 18 residues. V lost 6 bases and J 5 bases, leaving 26 bases between the germline ends. CDR3 bases read: TGTGCCAGCAGCGGGGAATTAGGGCAAGGTCCCCGTAGAAACACC. Encoded protein: CASSGELGQGPRRNT. The entire CDR3 protein reads CASSGELGQGPRRNTIYF.

A remark on this clone: The read ends 3 residues before the CDR3 terminus; that terminus is restored from the germline J gene. V gene TRBV2 combines with J gene TRBJ1-1; D remains ambiguous. Trimming removed 4 bases at V and 3 bases at J, with 6 bases between. CDR3 length equals 12 residues. Germline-derived CDR1 and CDR2 are SNHLY and FYNNEI. The part of the CDR3 DNA that was read is TGTGCCAGCAGTGCAGTGGACACTGAA. Its translation is CASSAVDTE. The entire CDR3 protein is CASSAVDTEAFF.

CDR3 bases read: TGTGCCAGCAGGGGAACAGGGGTAGGGGAAGAGACC. Translation gives CASRGTGVGEET. The full CDR3 sequence reads CASRGTGVGEETQYF. V and J are TRBV28 and TRBJ2-5; 7 bases agree with TRBD1. The DNA ends 3 residues before the CDR3 does, and the rest of the CDR3 is filled in from the germline J gene. The CDR3 runs 15 residues. Germline V CDR1 and CDR2: MDHEN, SYDVKM. With V trimmed by 6 bases and J by 3 bases, 10 bases remained unmatched.

Notes on this clone: Coverage ceases 3 residues before the CDR3 finishes, and the germline J gene fills in the end. J is TRBJ1-1 and V is TRBV19, with D possibly TRBD1 on 5 matching bases. Germline-derived CDR1 and CDR2 are LNHDA and SQIVND (reference sequence). V was pared by 7 bases and J by 4 bases, with 16 bases between. This CDR3 comprises 14 residues. The CDR3 sequence is CASTSTERITEAFF. CDR3 DNA (partial): TGTGCCAGTACTTCGACAGAACGTATCACTGAA. The complete variable domain, with remaining parts taken from reference TRBV19 and TRBJ1-1, reads DGGITQSPKYLFRKEGQNVTLSCEQNLNHDAMYWYRQDPGQGLRLIYYSQIVNDFQKGDIAEGYSVSREKKESFPLTVTSAQKNPTAFYLCASTSTERITEAFFGQGTRLTVV.